The rows below give T cell receptor beta chains drawn from one sample of a study of blood T cell repertoires in COVID-19. TCRdb's table, derived via immunoSEQ multiplex PCR, lists solely in-frame clones and lacks some. Of 150,000 to 200,000 clones in the sample, roughly four fifths were seen once. Sample: peripheral blood. Every receptor here comes from an older woman with COVID-19, enrolled during active disease. CDR3s include the opening cysteine and the closing phenylalanine or tryptophan. A D gene is named only where the DNA matches it firmly. Rows may omit the clone size; those that give it use once, few, many or a size class.

D	size	V	J	DNA	CDR3
TRBD2	.	TRBV19	TRBJ2-3	TGTGCCAGTAGTATCGAGGGCCACCGCGGGAGGTTTACAGATACGCAGTATTTT	CASSIEGHRGRFTDTQYF
.	.	TRBV6-2/TRBV6-3	TRBJ2-5	TGTGCCAGCAGTTACTCCCTTACAGGACTACAAGAGACCCAGTACTTC	CASSYSLTGLQETQYF
.	.	TRBV3-1/TRBV3-2	TRBJ2-3	TGTGCCAGCAGCCAGGGACACCCCACAGATACGCAGTATTTT	CASSQGHPTDTQYF
TRBD2	.	TRBV28	TRBJ2-2	TGTGCCAGCAGCTCCACTGGACTAGCGGGAGATACGGACACCGGGGAGCTGTTTTTT	CASSSTGLAGDTDTGELFF
.	once	TRBV5-1	TRBJ2-1	TGCGCCAGCAGCTTGCCCGGGACTCACAATGAGCAGTTCTTC	CASSLPGTHNEQFF
.	.	TRBV28	TRBJ2-7	TGTGCCAGCAGTTTACTAGGAACCTACGAGCAGTACTTC	CASSLLGTYEQYF
.	.	TRBV9	TRBJ1-1	TGTGCCAGCAGCTCCGGGGGGTACACTGAAGCTTTCTTT	CASSSGGYTEAFF
.	.	TRBV18	TRBJ1-6	TGTGCCAGCTCCCGGGACACTAATTCACCCCTCCACTTT	CASSRDTNSPLHF
TRBD2	.	TRBV28	TRBJ2-3	TGTGCCAGCAGTTCCGGGACTAGCGGGTTCACAGATACGCAGTATTTT	CASSSGTSGFTDTQYF
.	.	TRBV28	TRBJ2-3	TGTGCCAGCAGTGGCGGGGCCCCAGATACGCAGTATTTT	CASSGGAPDTQYF
.	.	TRBV15	TRBJ2-7	TGTGCCACCAGCAGTTCAGGGCAGGGCTTAGGCGAGCAGTACTTC	CATSSSGQGLGEQYF
TRBD1	.	TRBV18	TRBJ1-6	TGTGCCAGCTCGGCGGACAGGGGGAGGGATAATTCACCCCTCCACTTT	CASSADRGRDNSPLHF
TRBD2	.	TRBV6-5	TRBJ2-5	TGTGCCAGCAGACCGGCTTGGGGGGGGCAAGAGACCCAGTACTTC	CASRPAWGGQETQYF
TRBD2	.	TRBV5-1	TRBJ2-1	TGCGCCAGCAGCTTGAATCTAGCGGGAGGAGTTGGTGAGCAGTTCTTC	CASSLNLAGGVGEQFF
TRBD2	once	TRBV4-3	TRBJ2-1	TGCGCCAGCAGCCAAGAACCGGGACTATACAATGAGCAGTTCTTC	CASSQEPGLYNEQFF
.	.	TRBV2	TRBJ2-2	TGTGCCAGCAGTGGGCGGCTCACGAACACCGGGGAGCTGTTTTTT	CASSGRLTNTGELFF
TRBD2	few	TRBV5-5	TRBJ2-7	TGTGCCAGCAGCCAGCGGGGAACCTACGAGCAGTACTTC	CASSQRGTYEQYF
.	few	TRBV18	TRBJ1-2	TGTGCCAGCTCACCAGCGGCCGATTCTAACTATGGCTACACCTTC	CASSPAADSNYGYTF
.	.	TRBV7-8	TRBJ1-2	TGTGCCAGCAGCTTATATGAGGGGGTCGGCTATGGCTACACCTTC	CASSLYEGVGYGYTF
TRBD1	.	TRBV7-2	TRBJ2-3	TGTGCCAGCAGCCTTGACAGGGGGGCCACAGATACGCAGTATTTT	CASSLDRGATDTQYF
.	.	TRBV9	TRBJ1-3	TGTGCCAGCAGCGTAGCTAATCCGGTCTCTGGAAACACCATATATTTT	CASSVANPVSGNTIYF
.	.	TRBV11-3	TRBJ2-7	TGTGCCAGCAGCTTAGGAAGCGGAAACTACGAGCAGTACTTC	CASSLGSGNYEQYF
.	.	TRBV30	TRBJ2-7	TGTGCCTGGAAGGGACTTTACTTGAGCTACGAGCAGTACTTC	CAWKGLYLSYEQYF
.	.	TRBV12-3/TRBV12-4	TRBJ2-7	TGTGCCAGCAGCTACCGGGAGCTCTACGAGCAGTACTTC	CASSYRELYEQYF
TRBD1	.	TRBV20-1	TRBJ1-1	TGCAGTGCTAGTGCTCAGGGACAGAGGGGAACAAAAGAAGCTTTCTTT	CSASAQGQRGTKEAFF
.	once	TRBV21-1	TRBJ2-4	TGTGCCAGCAGCAAAGTGGGAAGGACAGGGCTAGCCAAAAACATTCAGTACTTC	CASSKVGRTGLAKNIQYF
TRBD1	.	TRBV11-2	TRBJ1-6	TGTGCCAGCAGCCCGCTAGCGGGGACAGCGAGAAATTCACCCCTCCACTTT	CASSPLAGTARNSPLHF
.	.	TRBV5-1	TRBJ2-3	TGCGCCAGCAGCTCTGGGGGACTCAGCACAGATACGCAGTATTTT	CASSSGGLSTDTQYF
TRBD2	.	TRBV5-1	TRBJ2-2	TGCGCCAGCAGCTCCGGGAGGGCGGCGACCGGGGAGCTGTTTTTT	CASSSGRAATGELFF
TRBD2	.	TRBV27	TRBJ2-1	TGTGCCAGCAGTTGGTGGACTAGCGGCCGAAGTTTCGGCAATGAGCAGTTCTTC	CASSWWTSGRSFGNEQFF
.	.	TRBV28	TRBJ1-2	TGTGCCAGCAGTTTATCAGGGTACTCAAGGGGCTCCTATGGCTACACCTTC	CASSLSGYSRGSYGYTF
.	.	TRBV19	TRBJ1-2	TGTGCCAGTAGTATTCGGCAGGCGAACTATGGCTACACCTTC	CASSIRQANYGYTF
.	.	TRBV11-2	TRBJ1-4	TGTGCCAGCAGCTTAGGATCCTCCCTGGGCGAAAAACTGTTTTTT	CASSLGSSLGEKLFF
TRBD1	.	TRBV5-4	TRBJ2-7	TGTGCCAGCAGCCCGGACAGGGGCCACGAGCAGTACTTC	CASSPDRGHEQYF
.	.	TRBV4-3	TRBJ2-2	TGCGCCAGCAGCCAAGAGCCCGGGACACCTAACACCGGGGAGCTGTTTTTT	CASSQEPGTPNTGELFF
.	once	TRBV7-2	TRBJ1-4	TGTGCCAGCAGCCCCCGTACTAATGAAAAACTGTTTTTT	CASSPRTNEKLFF
.	.	TRBV30	TRBJ1-1	TGTGCCTGGAGTTCAGCCAGGGACACTGAAGCTTTCTTT	CAWSSARDTEAFF
TRBD2	once	TRBV6-5	TRBJ2-5	TGTGCCAGCAGTTTTAGCGGGAGGGCCCCAGAGACCCAGTACTTC	CASSFSGRAPETQYF
TRBD2	.	TRBV10-3	TRBJ2-7	TGTGCCATCAGCGGGACTAGCCCCTCGAGTTACGAGCAGTACTTC	CAISGTSPSSYEQYF
.	.	TRBV21-1	TRBJ2-1	TGTGCCAGCAGCAAAGCGCGCCACCCCGGAGGATGCACCTACAATGAGCAGTTCTTC	CASSKARHPGGCTYNEQFF
TRBD1	.	TRBV10-3	TRBJ1-2	TGTGCCATCAGGGCCGGGACAGGGGAGGGGTATGGCTACACCTTC	CAIRAGTGEGYGYTF
TRBD1	.	TRBV12-3/TRBV12-4	TRBJ2-7	TGTGCCAGCAGTTTGGGCCGGGACAGGGTTTTC	CASSLGRDRVF
TRBD1	.	TRBV7-2	TRBJ2-1	TGTGCCAGCAGCTTAAGCGGGACAGGGGTCTACAATGAGCAGTTCTTC	CASSLSGTGVYNEQFF
.	.	TRBV7-2	TRBJ1-1	TGTGCCAGCAGCTTCCAATCGGGTGAAGCTTTCTTT	CASSFQSGEAFF
TRBD2	.	TRBV5-1	TRBJ2-5	TGCGCCAGCAGCTTGGCCGTAGCGGGAGGCCAAGAGACCCAGTACTTC	CASSLAVAGGQETQYF